Listed here are 9 T cell receptor beta chains from one sample, sequenced in a study of cytomegalovirus exposure and HLA in healthy donors. Use of 60 Vbeta and 13 Jbeta primers characterized the PCR. The assay was immunoSEQ multiplex PCR, and TCRdb's table has in-frame clones only and misses some. Here the sample spans some 150,000 clones, 83% being singletons. The sequencing sample was made of PBMCs. The receptors were sampled from a man aged 40-50 years in good health and CMV-seronegative.

This clone was seen just once. The V and J genes are TRBV4-3 and TRBJ1-2; D is perhaps TRBD1 (6 bases). Trimming took off 0 bases at V and 4 bases at J, with 15 bases between the two ends. Germline V CDR1 and CDR2: LGHNA, YSLEER. The CDR3 has 16 residues. The CDR3 sequence: CASSQDRGGQSYGYTF. The CDR3 DNA is TGCGCCAGCAGCCAAGATCGGGGGGGGCAGAGCTATGGCTACACCTTC.

V and J are TRBV21-1 and TRBJ2-3; TRBD2 was called by the table and not checked on the DNA. TRBV21-1 is a known pseudogene. The CDR3 sequence is 18 residues long. DNA of the CDR3: TGTGCCAGCAGCAAAGTAGTGCGCGTCCCGCCGCCCACAGATACGCAGTATTTT. Translating it yields CASSKVVRVPPPTDTQYF.

This clone was observed a handful of times. The rearrangement joins TRBV9 to TRBJ2-1; the match to TRBD2 covers 7 bases. Germline lookup yields CDR1 SGDLS and CDR2 YYNGEE. The CDR3 extends over 18 amino acids. The V gene end was trimmed by 3 bases and the J gene end by 0 bases; junction bases not matched to a gene: 12. As DNA, the CDR3 is TGTGCCAGCAGCGACCAAAGGCGGGGGTCTAGCTCCTACAATGAGCAGTTCTTC. Translated, it gives CASSDQRRGSSSYNEQFF.

The J gene is TRBJ2-1, the V gene TRBV6-6; TRBD2 matches at 11 bases. There are 16 residues in the CDR3. The germline V gene has CDR1 MNHNY and CDR2 SVGAGI (reference sequence). After removal of 6 bases from V and 4 bases from J, the junction contained 8 bases not matched to a gene. In DNA form, the CDR3 reads TGTGCCAGCAGGACGCCGGGACTAGCGGCGTACAATGAGCAGTTCTTC. Residues: CASRTPGLAAYNEQFF.

This clone turned up a few times. V is TRBV4-3 and J is TRBJ2-3; TRBD2 aligns across 9 bases. This CDR3 contains 16 residues. Germline V gene lookup returns CDR1 LGHNA and CDR2 YSLEER. Trimming at V came to 1 base and at J to 0 bases, leaving 2 bases not matched to a gene. The CDR3 nucleotides are TGCGCCAGCAGCCAAGGGCTAGCGGGGAGCACAGATACGCAGTATTTT. It translates to CASSQGLAGSTDTQYF.

This chain joins TRBV5-1 and TRBJ2-3; D not resolved. The CDR3 sequence is 13 residues long. Trimming stripped 0 bases from V and 4 bases from J, with 6 bases between. Germline lookup yields CDR1 SGHRS and CDR2 YFSETQ. This CDR3 is CASSLDTADTQYF. CDR3 coding DNA: TGCGCCAGCAGCTTGGATACAGCAGATACGCAGTATTTT.

This chain connects TRBV7-9 to TRBJ2-7, with D unresolved. This CDR3 region has 14 residues. The ends were cut back, 1 base at V and 5 bases at J, with 12 bases in the middle. The germline gives CDR1 SEHNR, CDR2 FQNEAQ (reference sequence). The chain's CDR3 is CASSLDSPSHEQYF. Here the CDR3 DNA reads TGTGCCAGCAGCTTAGACAGCCCGTCCCACGAGCAGTACTTC.

The V call is TRBV4-1, the J call TRBJ1-5; the D is unclear. The CDR3 is made up of 13 amino acids. CDR1 and CDR2 from the germline V gene are MGHRA and YSYEKL. Trimming removed 0 bases at V and 6 bases at J, with 6 bases between. The CDR3 loop is CASSQDNSQPQHF. In DNA, the CDR3 is TGCGCCAGCAGCCAAGATAACAGTCAGCCCCAGCATTTT.

The V and J genes are TRBV5-5 and TRBJ1-4; D perhaps matches TRBD1 (5 bases). The germline V gene encodes CDR1 SGHKS and CDR2 YYEKEE (reference sequence). V was cut by 4 bases and J by 6 bases, with 13 bases left in between. The CDR3 consists of 14 residues. CDR3 sequence (DNA): TGTGCCAGCAGCCCCGCGGGGGGGGATGAAAAACTGTTTTTT. It specifies CASSPAGGDEKLFF.